The clone carrying this TCR beta chain was observed at least ten times. What it binds is not known. This record belongs to a study of response to subunit inactivated influenza vaccine. Findings and limits, study-wide: It was the authors' suggestion that each seasonal influenza vaccination recruits few new T cells.

TCRdb fed the RT-PCR reads into MiXCR, producing one record per CDR3 protein. The sample lists 650,000 to 700,000 distinct CDR3 sequences; 15% to 18% were seen once. The germline gives CDR1 MDHEN, CDR2 SYDVKM. The length of the CDR3 is 14 residues. The trim removed 5 bases at V and 5 bases at J, leaving 8 bases unmatched. This TCR derives from a man aged 45-65 years who received an inactivated influenza vaccine. The J gene is TRBJ1-2, the V gene TRBV28; 7 bases map to TRBD1. This specimen consisted of PBMCs from blood, obtained 12 days after vaccination. Here the CDR3 reads CASSTGVSGYGYTF. CDR3 sequence (DNA): TGTGCCAGCAGTACAGGGGTTTCAGGATATGGCTACACCTTC.